This passage covers 26 T cell receptor beta chains from one sample sequenced in a study of OX40 agonist ivuxolimab in advanced cancers. Some clones are missing from TCRdb's copy, which holds only in-frame ones; the method was immunoSEQ multiplex PCR. The table records some 70,000 clones, around 93% of them present only once. This sample comprised CD4+ or CD8+ T cells sorted from blood, obtained in a trial of the OX40 agonist ivuxolimab. These TCRs come from an adult with an advanced solid tumor such as melanoma, head and neck, liver or kidney cancer.

This rearrangement joins TRBV19 to TRBJ1-1; D might be TRBD1 (6 bases). V was pared by 9 bases and J by 6 bases, with 23 bases between. The CDR3 contains 15 residues. Germline lookup yields CDR1 LNHDA and CDR2 SQIVND (reference sequence). CDR3 in amino acids: CASRLRGFGVPEAFF. In nucleotides, the CDR3 is TGTGCCAGCCGGCTCAGGGGATTCGGGGTCCCTGAAGCTTTCTTT.

This clone was counted between two and nine times. The chain combines TRBV5-1 with TRBJ2-1, with TRBD2 matching over 9 bases. Germline loops: CDR1 SGHRS, CDR2 YFSETQ. J gave up 4 bases and V 4 bases, and 9 bases lay outside the gene matches. This CDR3 contains 16 residues. The CDR3, as DNA: TGCGCCAGCAGCCCGGGCCCTAGCGGGGAATACAATGAGCAGTTCTTC. Protein product: CASSPGPSGEYNEQFF.

This clone appeared a single time. The genes are TRBV14 and TRBJ2-5, with D uncertain. The length of the CDR3 is 17 residues. The germline V and J ends were trimmed by 0 bases and 1 base, with 15 bases remaining between them. Germline V gives CDR1 SGHDN, CDR2 FVKESK. CDR3 nucleotides: TGTGCCAGCAGCCAAGATGGGATAAGGGCCAGCCAAGAGACCCAGTACTTC. Translation gives CASSQDGIRASQETQYF.

Only a few counts were recorded for this clone. The rearrangement joins TRBV9 to TRBJ1-3; D gene uncertain. Germline-derived CDR1 and CDR2 are SGDLS and YYNGEE. The length of the CDR3 is 14 residues. V shed 3 bases and J shed 4 bases, with 11 bases lying between them. CDR3 nucleotides: TGTGCCAGCAGCGGCAGTTTAAGAGGAAACACCATATATTTT. This codes for CASSGSLRGNTIYF.

The chain has TRBV2 and TRBJ1-1; tentative D call: TRBD1 (6 bases). Germline loops: CDR1 SNHLY, CDR2 FYNNEI. Trimming took off 1 base at V and 0 bases at J, with 12 bases between the two ends. This CDR3 has 16 amino acids. CDR3 region: CASSEDRGHLNTEAFF. As DNA, the CDR3 is TGTGCCAGCAGTGAAGATCGGGGACACCTGAACACTGAAGCTTTCTTT.

As regards this clone: Relative to the germline gene, one junction end is altered; a read error may explain this. V and J are TRBV10-3 and TRBJ2-2; TRBD1 aligns across 8 bases. The CDR3 sequence is 16 residues long. Germline assignment: CDR1 ENHRY and CDR2 SYGVKD. The CDR3 reads CAISEEAGGGPGELVF. CDR3 bases: TGTGCCATCAGTGAAGAGGCAGGGGGCGGGCCCGGGGAGCTGGTTTTT.

This clone occurred once. V is TRBV27 and J is TRBJ1-2; D possibly corresponds to TRBD1 (5 bases). Trimming shortened V by 3 bases and J by 3 bases, and 14 bases separated the two germline ends. Germline CDR1 reads MNHEY; CDR2 reads SMNVEV (reference sequence). This CDR3 contains 15 residues. The CDR3 protein is CASSFMAGPYYGYTF. The DNA of the CDR3 is TGTGCCAGCAGTTTTATGGCAGGGCCCTACTATGGCTACACCTTC.

This chain uses TRBV9 with TRBJ2-1, with 8 bases identical to TRBD2. The V gene end was trimmed by 7 bases and the J gene end by 8 bases; junction bases not matched to a gene: 8. This CDR3 has 13 amino acids. Germline V CDR1 and CDR2: SGDLS, YYNGEE. This chain's CDR3 is CASASGLGDEQFF. CDR3 in DNA: TGTGCCAGCGCGTCGGGACTAGGGGATGAGCAGTTCTTC.

This clone came up a few times. The J gene is TRBJ1-1, the V gene TRBV7-9; no reliable D call. The CDR3 is 13 residues long. Looked up from germline, CDR1 is SEHNR and CDR2 is FQNEAQ (reference sequence). V lost 0 bases to trimming and J lost 1 base, with 3 bases between them. CDR3: CASSLARNTEAFF. The DNA for the CDR3 is TGTGCCAGCAGCTTAGCCCGGAACACTGAAGCTTTCTTT.

This clone has a single count. V and J are TRBV30 and TRBJ2-5; 8 nucleotides agree with TRBD1. The CDR3 extends over 14 amino acids. Germline V gene data show CDR1 as GTSNPN and CDR2 as SVGIG (reference sequence). The V segment lost 7 bases and the J segment 6 bases; nucleotides outside the gene matches: 13. CDR3 DNA: TGTGCCTCGGGTGGGGCAGGGGGCGCGAAGACCCAGTACTTC. This encodes CASGGAGGAKTQYF.

The genes are TRBV27 and TRBJ1-2; D is possibly TRBD1 (6 bases). The CDR3 is 16 residues long. CDR1 MNHEY and CDR2 SMNVEV come from the germline V gene (reference sequence). Trimming cost V 2 bases and J 9 bases, with 22 bases left between them. This CDR3 is CASSLHRVDGSYSYTF. CDR3 DNA sequence: TGTGCCAGCAGTTTACACAGGGTGGACGGGTCTTATAGCTACACCTTC.

V gene TRBV30 combines with J gene TRBJ1-2; D might be TRBD1 (5 bases). The CDR3 has 15 residues. Trimming pared 5 bases from V and 2 bases from J, leaving 18 bases between. In germline, CDR1 is GTSNPN, CDR2 SVGIG (reference sequence). CDR3 DNA: TGTGCCTGGGGCCGACAGTTTCCCTTGAACTATGGCTACACCTTC. Translated: CAWGRQFPLNYGYTF.

The chain has TRBV19 and TRBJ2-1; the D is unclear. The V end lost 8 bases, the J end lost 2 bases, and 16 bases lay between the germline ends. Germline-derived CDR1 and CDR2 are LNHDA and SQIVND (reference sequence). This CDR3 region has 15 residues. The chain's CDR3 is CASCPTLTAYNEQFF. The CDR3 nucleotides are TGTGCCAGTTGTCCCACGTTAACAGCCTACAATGAGCAGTTCTTC.

CDR3 amino acids: CASSADSSLAFF. CDR3 in DNA: TGTGCCAGCAGTGCGGACAGTAGCTTAGCTTTCTTT. J is TRBJ1-1 and V is TRBV6-1; D may be TRBD1 (6 bases). The germline V gene encodes CDR1 MNHNS and CDR2 SASEGT. The CDR3 totals 12 residues. V was cut by 4 bases and J by 10 bases, with 13 bases left in between.

This clone was observed a single time. The gene calls are TRBV5-1 and TRBJ2-1; TRBD1 agrees at 7 bases. Unmatched junction bases numbered 7, after V lost 1 base and J lost 6 bases. CDR1 is SGHRS, CDR2 YFSETQ, per germline. The CDR3 has 15 amino acids. Written as DNA, the CDR3 is TGCGCCAGCAGCTTGCCGGGGACAGCATCCAATGAGCAGTTCTTC. It specifies CASSLPGTASNEQFF.

The chain links TRBV19 to TRBJ1-1; 7 bases align to TRBD1. The CDR3 length is 14 residues. Per germline, CDR1 LNHDA and CDR2 SQIVND (reference sequence). The V and J ends lost 5 bases and 7 bases, in that order; junction bases with no gene match: 10. CDR3 in amino acids: CASSDSGTDDEAFF. The DNA of the CDR3 is TGTGCCAGTAGTGACTCCGGGACAGACGATGAAGCTTTCTTT.

Only a few counts were recorded for this clone. The V and J genes are TRBV9 and TRBJ1-1; D gene ambiguous. Looked up from germline, CDR1 is SGDLS and CDR2 is YYNGEE. CDR3 size: 12 residues. Trimming shortened V by 0 bases and J by 3 bases, and 3 bases separated the two germline ends. The CDR3 DNA reads TGTGCCAGCAGCGTAGGGGACACTGAAGCTTTCTTT. Residues: CASSVGDTEAFF.

This chain joins TRBV6-6 and TRBJ1-5; 10 positions match TRBD1. V was clipped by 4 bases and J by 5 bases; unmatched bases: 5. The V gene's germline CDR1 is MNHNY and CDR2 SVGAGI (reference sequence). This CDR3 is 15 amino acids long. The CDR3 region has the DNA TGTGCCAGCAGTTCGACAGGGGGCCTGGATCAGCCCCAGCATTTT. Protein product: CASSSTGGLDQPQHF.

The rearrangement joins TRBV5-1 to TRBJ2-1; D remains unclear. Germline V gene data show CDR1 as SGHRS and CDR2 as YFSETQ. V lost 4 bases, J lost 7 bases, and 15 bases lay in between. The CDR3 extends over 14 amino acids. For the CDR3, the DNA is TGCGCCAGCAGCCGTGGTGGGATTGGGAATGAGCAGTTCTTC. As protein: CASSRGGIGNEQFF.

The chain uses TRBV7-2 and TRBJ1-2, with TRBD1 matching 8 bases. Germline V gives CDR1 SGHTA, CDR2 FQGNSA. The length of the CDR3 is 14 residues. V dropped 5 bases and J dropped 4; count of bases not matched to a gene: 6. CDR3: CASSAQGVGYGYTF. In nucleotides, the CDR3 is TGTGCCAGCAGCGCACAGGGGGTTGGCTATGGCTACACCTTC.

The J gene is TRBJ2-3, the V gene TRBV7-8, with 7 bases lining up with TRBD2. The trim removed 3 bases at V and 2 bases at J, leaving 2 bases unmatched. Germline V gene sequence: CDR1 SGHVS, CDR2 FQNEAQ. This CDR3 spans 14 amino acids. The CDR3 reads CASSLGTTTDTQYF. CDR3 in DNA: TGTGCCAGCAGCTTGGGGACTACCACAGATACGCAGTATTTT.

The chain is built from TRBV5-1 and TRBJ2-1; 8 nucleotides align to TRBD2. This CDR3 contains 15 residues. V dropped 4 bases and J dropped 2; count of bases not matched to a gene: 5. The germline CDR1 and CDR2 sequences are SGHRS and YFSETQ. The DNA for the CDR3 is TGCGCCAGCAGCCCCCGGGAGGGCCCCTACAATGAGCAGTTCTTC. Translation: CASSPREGPYNEQFF.

This clone was seen once. This chain links TRBV5-1 with TRBJ2-7; TRBD1 is a possible D gene (6 bases). Germline CDR1 reads SGHRS; CDR2 reads YFSETQ. V lost 4 bases and J lost 4, with 21 bases in between. This CDR3 is 16 amino acids long. Written as DNA, the CDR3 is TGCGCCAGCAGCCCCCAGACAGGAATGGGTGCGTACGAGCAGTACTTC. Its protein product is CASSPQTGMGAYEQYF.

The CDR3 DNA sequence: TGTGCCAGCAGTCTCGCTGAAGCCACTGAAGCTTTCTTT. Translating it yields CASSLAEATEAFF. V gene TRBV6-5 combines with J gene TRBJ1-1; D is undetermined. Trimming removed 5 bases from V and 4 bases from J, with 11 bases in between. Germline-derived CDR1 and CDR2 are MNHEY and SVGAGI. The CDR3 consists of 13 residues.

This chain connects TRBV14 to TRBJ2-2; D possibly corresponds to TRBD1 (6 bases). The V gene lost 4 bases and the J gene lost 4 bases, with 16 bases spanning the gap. Germline CDR1 reads SGHDN; CDR2 reads FVKESK. The CDR3 has 16 residues. DNA for the CDR3: TGTGCCAGCAGCCTTATGATCGGACAGACCACCGGGGAGCTGTTTTTT. It encodes CASSLMIGQTTGELFF.

The chain is built from TRBV9 and TRBJ2-1, with 10 positions matching TRBD2. From germline, CDR1 is SGDLS and CDR2 YYNGEE. V gave up 1 base and J gave up 8 bases; unmatched junction bases: 12. This CDR3 is built from 17 residues. The DNA of the CDR3 is TGTGCCAGCAGCGTATCTAGCGGGGGCCCCTTGGGGGATGAGCAGTTCTTC. Translation: CASSVSSGGPLGDEQFF.